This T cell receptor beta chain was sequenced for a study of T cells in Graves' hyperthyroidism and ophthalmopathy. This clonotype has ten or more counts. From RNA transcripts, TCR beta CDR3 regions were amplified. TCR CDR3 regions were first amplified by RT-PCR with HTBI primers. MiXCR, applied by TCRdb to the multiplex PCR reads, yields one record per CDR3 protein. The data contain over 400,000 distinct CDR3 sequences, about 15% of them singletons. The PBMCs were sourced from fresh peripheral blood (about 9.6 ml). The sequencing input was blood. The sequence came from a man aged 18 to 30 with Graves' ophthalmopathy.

CDR3 bases: TGTGCCAGCAGCTTATGGGGGACTAGCTCCTACAATGAGCAGTTCTTC. It yields the protein CASSLWGTSSYNEQFF. The chain couples TRBV7-9 to TRBJ2-1; TRBD2 matches at 8 bases. This CDR3 has 16 amino acids. Germline trimming cut 2 bases from V and 0 bases from J; bases unmatched to any gene: 3. Germline V gene sequence: CDR1 SEHNR, CDR2 FQNEAQ (reference sequence).